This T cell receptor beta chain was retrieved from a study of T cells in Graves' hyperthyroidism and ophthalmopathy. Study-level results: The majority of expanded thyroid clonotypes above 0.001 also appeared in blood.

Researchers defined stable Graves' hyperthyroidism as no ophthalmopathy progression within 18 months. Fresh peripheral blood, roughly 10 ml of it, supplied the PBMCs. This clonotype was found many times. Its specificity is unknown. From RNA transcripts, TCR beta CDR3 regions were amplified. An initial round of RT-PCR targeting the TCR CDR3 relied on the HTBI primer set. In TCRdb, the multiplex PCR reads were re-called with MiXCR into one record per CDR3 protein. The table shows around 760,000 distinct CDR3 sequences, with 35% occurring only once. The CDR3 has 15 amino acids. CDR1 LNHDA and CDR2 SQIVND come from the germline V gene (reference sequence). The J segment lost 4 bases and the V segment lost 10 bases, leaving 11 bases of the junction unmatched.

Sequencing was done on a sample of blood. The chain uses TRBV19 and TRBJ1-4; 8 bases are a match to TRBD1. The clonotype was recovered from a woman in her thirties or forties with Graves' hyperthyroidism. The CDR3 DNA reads TGTGCCACTACGGACAGGGACTCCGTTAATGAAAAACTGTTTTTT. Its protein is CATTDRDSVNEKLFF.